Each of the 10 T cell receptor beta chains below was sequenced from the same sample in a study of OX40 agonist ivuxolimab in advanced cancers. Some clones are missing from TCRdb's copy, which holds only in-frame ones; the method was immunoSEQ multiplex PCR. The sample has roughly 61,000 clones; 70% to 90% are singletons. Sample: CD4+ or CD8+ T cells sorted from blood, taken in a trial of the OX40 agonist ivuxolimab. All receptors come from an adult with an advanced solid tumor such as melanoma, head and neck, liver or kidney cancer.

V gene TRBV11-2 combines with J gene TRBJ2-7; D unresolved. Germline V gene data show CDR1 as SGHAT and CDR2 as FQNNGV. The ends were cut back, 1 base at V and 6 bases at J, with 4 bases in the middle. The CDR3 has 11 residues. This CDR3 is CASSLGPEQYF. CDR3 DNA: TGTGCCAGCAGCTTAGGCCCCGAGCAGTACTTC.

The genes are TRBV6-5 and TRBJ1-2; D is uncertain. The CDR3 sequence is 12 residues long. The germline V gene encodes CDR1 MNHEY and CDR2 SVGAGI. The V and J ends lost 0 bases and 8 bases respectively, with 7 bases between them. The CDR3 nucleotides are TGTGCCAGCAGTTACTCTGGGGAAGGCTACACCTTC. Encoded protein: CASSYSGEGYTF.

CDR3 nucleotides: TGTGCCAGCAGCCCCCCCCCAGGGGCCTCCTACGAGCAGTACTTC. Amino acids: CASSPPPGASYEQYF. The chain is built from TRBV7-2 and TRBJ2-7; D is perhaps TRBD1 (6 bases). The germline V gene encodes CDR1 SGHTA and CDR2 FQGNSA. Trimming shortened V by 5 bases and J by 0 bases, and 14 bases separated the two germline ends. The CDR3 runs to 15 residues.

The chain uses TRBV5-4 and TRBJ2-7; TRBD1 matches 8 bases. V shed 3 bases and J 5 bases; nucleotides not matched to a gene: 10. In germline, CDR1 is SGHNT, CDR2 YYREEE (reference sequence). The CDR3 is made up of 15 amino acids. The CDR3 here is CASSSRTGSPHEQYF. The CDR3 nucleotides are TGTGCCAGCAGCTCCCGGACAGGGTCCCCCCACGAGCAGTACTTC.

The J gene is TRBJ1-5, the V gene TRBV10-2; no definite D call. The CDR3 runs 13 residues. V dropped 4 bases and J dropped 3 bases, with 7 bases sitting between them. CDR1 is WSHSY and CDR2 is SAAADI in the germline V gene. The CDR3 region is CASSGTSNQPQHF. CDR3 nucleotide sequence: TGCGCCAGCAGTGGGACCTCCAATCAGCCCCAGCATTTT.

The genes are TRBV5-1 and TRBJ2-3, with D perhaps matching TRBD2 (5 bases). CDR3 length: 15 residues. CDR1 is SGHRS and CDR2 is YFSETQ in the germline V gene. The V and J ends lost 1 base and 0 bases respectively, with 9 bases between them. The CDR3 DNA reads TGCGCCAGCAGCTTGTGGCGGACTAGCACAGATACGCAGTATTTT. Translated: CASSLWRTSTDTQYF.

The CDR3 loop reads CASSLPLAGGQVQETQYF. The CDR3 DNA follows: TGTGCCAGCAGCTTACCACTAGCGGGGGGGCAGGTGCAAGAGACCCAGTACTTC. The chain has TRBV5-8 and TRBJ2-5; the match to TRBD2 covers 13 bases. The length of the CDR3 is 18 residues. The V gene's germline CDR1 is SGHTS and CDR2 YDEGEE. V shed 2 bases, J shed 2 bases, and the junction held 9 bases outside the gene matches.

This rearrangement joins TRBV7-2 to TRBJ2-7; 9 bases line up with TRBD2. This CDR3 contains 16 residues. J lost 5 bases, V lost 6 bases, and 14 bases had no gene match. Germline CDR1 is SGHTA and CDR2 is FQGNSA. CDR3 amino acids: CASRPTFFAGGHEQYF. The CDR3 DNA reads TGTGCCAGCAGGCCAACCTTTTTCGCGGGGGGGCACGAGCAGTACTTC.

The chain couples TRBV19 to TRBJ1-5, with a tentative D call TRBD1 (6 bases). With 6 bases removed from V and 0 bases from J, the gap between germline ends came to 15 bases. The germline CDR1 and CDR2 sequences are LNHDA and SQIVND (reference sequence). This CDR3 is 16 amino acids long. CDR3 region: CASSTGLGGSNQPQHF. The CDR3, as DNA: TGTGCCAGTAGCACAGGGTTGGGGGGTAGCAATCAGCCCCAGCATTTT.

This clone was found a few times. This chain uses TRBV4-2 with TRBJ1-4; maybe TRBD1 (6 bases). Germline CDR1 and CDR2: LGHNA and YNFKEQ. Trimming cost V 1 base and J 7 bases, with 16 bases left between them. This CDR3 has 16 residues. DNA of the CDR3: TGTGCCAGCAGCCAAGTCGACGGGGGCGATCGTGAAAAACTGTTTTTT. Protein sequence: CASSQVDGGDREKLFF.